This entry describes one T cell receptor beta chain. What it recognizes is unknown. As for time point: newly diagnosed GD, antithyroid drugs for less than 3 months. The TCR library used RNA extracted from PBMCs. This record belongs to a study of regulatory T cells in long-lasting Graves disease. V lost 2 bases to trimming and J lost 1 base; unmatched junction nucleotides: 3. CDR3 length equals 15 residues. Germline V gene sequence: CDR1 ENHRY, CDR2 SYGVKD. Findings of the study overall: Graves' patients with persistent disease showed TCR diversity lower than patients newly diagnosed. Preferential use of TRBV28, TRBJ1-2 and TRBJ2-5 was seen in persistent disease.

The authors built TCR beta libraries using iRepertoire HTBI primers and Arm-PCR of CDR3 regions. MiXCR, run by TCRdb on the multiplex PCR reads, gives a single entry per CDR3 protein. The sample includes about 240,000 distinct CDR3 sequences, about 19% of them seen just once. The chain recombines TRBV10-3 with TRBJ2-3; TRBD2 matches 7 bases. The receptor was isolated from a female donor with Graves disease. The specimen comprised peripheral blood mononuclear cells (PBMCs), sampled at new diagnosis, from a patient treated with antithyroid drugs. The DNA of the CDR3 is TGTGCCATCAGTGAGGGGGCGGGGGGCACAGATACGCAGTATTTT. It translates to CAISEGAGGTDTQYF.